Included here is one T cell receptor (beta chain) sequence, with context. TCRdb's table, derived via immunoSEQ multiplex PCR, lists solely in-frame clones and lacks some. The profile shows fewer than 250,000 clones, about 84% of them singletons. J was trimmed by 6 bases and V by 6 bases; bases with no gene match: 7. The CDR3 is 14 residues long. From germline, CDR1 is SNHLY and CDR2 FYNNEI. Separate from the roughly 700-subject first cohort was the approximately 130-subject validation cohort, to which the donors belonged. This record comes from a study of cytomegalovirus exposure and HLA in healthy donors.

The V gene is TRBV2, the J gene TRBJ2-1, with 8 nucleotides matching TRBD1. Sequencing was carried out using PBMCs. This clonotype originated in a woman aged 18-30 years in good health and CMV-seronegative. CDR3 in DNA: TGTGCCAGCAGGCCCAGGGGGCCGAGCAATGAGCAGTTCTTC. Translated: CASRPRGPSNEQFF.